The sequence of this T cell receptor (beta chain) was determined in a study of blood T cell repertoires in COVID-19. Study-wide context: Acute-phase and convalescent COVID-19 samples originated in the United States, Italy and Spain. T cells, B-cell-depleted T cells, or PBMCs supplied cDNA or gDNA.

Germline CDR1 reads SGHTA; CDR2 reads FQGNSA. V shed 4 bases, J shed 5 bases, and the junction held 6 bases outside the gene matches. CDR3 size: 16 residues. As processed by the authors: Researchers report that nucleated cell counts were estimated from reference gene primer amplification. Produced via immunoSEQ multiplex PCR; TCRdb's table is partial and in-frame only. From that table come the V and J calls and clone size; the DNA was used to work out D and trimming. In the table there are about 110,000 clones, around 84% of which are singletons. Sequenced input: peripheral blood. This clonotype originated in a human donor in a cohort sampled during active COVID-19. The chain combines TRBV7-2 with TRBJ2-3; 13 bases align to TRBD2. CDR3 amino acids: CASSYRLAGGRDTQYF. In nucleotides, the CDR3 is TGTGCCAGCAGCTACCGACTAGCGGGGGGTAGAGATACGCAGTATTTT.